The text below deals with one T cell receptor beta chain. These data originate in a study of shared clonotypes between healthy human individuals. Some clones are missing from TCRdb's copy, which holds only in-frame ones; the method was immunoSEQ multiplex PCR. Of around 2.1 million clones in the sample, more than 85% were seen once. Naive CD8 populations comprised CD45RO-negative cells positively selected for CCR7, excluding terminally differentiated effector memory CD45RA+ cells. The TCR sequence derives from a man aged 18 to 30 in good health. Some clones in this sample may be carry-over from other donors' samples. Specimen: naive CD8+ T cells from PBMCs.

This chain's CDR3 is CASSHPFEGGIAYEQYF. CDR3 coding DNA: TGTGCCAGCAGCCACCCCTTTGAGGGGGGGATCGCCTACGAGCAGTACTTC. The chain links TRBV4-2 to TRBJ2-7; possible D gene TRBD2, 7 bases. In germline, CDR1 is LGHNA, CDR2 YNFKEQ. Trimming shortened V by 3 bases and J by 2 bases, and 20 bases separated the two germline ends. The CDR3 is 17 amino acids.